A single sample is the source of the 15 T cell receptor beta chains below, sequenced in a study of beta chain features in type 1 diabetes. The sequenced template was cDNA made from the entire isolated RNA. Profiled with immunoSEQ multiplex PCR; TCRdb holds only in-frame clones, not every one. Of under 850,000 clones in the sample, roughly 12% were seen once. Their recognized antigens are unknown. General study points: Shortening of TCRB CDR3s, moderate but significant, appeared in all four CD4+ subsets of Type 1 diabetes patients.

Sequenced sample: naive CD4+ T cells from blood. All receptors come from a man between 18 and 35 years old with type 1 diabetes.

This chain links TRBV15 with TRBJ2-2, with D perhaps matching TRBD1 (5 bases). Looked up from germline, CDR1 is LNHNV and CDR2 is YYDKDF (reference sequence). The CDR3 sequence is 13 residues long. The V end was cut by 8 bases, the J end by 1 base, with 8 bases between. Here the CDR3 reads CATPTGNTGELFF. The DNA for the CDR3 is TGTGCCACCCCAACAGGGAACACCGGGGAGCTGTTTTTT.

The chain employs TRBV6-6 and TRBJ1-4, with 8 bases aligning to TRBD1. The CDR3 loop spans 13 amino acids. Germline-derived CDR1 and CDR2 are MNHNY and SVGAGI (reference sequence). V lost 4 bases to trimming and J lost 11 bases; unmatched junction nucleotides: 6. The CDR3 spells CASSLGQASKLFF. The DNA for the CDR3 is TGTGCCAGCAGTTTGGGACAGGCCTCGAAACTGTTTTTT.

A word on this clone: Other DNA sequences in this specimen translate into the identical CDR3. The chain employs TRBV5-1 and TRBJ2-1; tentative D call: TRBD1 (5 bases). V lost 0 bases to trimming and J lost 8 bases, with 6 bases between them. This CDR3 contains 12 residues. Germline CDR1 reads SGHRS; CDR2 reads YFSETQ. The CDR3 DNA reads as TGCGCCAGCAGCTTGGTAGGGGATGAGCAGTTCTTC. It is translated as CASSLVGDEQFF.

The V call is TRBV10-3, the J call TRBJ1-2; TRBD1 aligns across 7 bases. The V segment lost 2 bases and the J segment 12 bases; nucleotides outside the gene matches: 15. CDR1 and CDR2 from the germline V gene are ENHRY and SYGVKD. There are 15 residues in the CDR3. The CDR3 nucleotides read TGTGCCATCAGTGAGCCGGACAGGCCTGGGCAGGAGGACACCTTC. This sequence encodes CAISEPDRPGQEDTF.

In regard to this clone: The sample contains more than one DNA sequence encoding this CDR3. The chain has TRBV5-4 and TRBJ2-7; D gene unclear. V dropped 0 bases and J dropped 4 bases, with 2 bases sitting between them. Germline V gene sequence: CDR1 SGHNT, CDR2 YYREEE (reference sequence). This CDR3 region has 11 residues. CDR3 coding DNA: TGTGCCAGCAGCTTGGAATACGAGCAGTACTTC. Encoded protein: CASSLEYEQYF.

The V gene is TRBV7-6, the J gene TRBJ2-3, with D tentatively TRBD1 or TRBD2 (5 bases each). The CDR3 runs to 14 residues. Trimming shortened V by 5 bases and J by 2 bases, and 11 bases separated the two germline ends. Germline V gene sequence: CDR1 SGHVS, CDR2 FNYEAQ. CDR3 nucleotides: TGTGCCAGCAGCCCTGGGACGGCCACAGATACGCAGTATTTT. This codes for CASSPGTATDTQYF.

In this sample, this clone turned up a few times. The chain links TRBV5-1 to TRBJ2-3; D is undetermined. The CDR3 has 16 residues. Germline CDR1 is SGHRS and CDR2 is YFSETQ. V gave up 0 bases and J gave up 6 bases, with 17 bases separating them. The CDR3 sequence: CASSLEGTVHFDTQYF. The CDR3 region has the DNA TGCGCCAGCAGCTTGGAGGGTACGGTGCATTTCGATACGCAGTATTTT. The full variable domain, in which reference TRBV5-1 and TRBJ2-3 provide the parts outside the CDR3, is KAGVTQTPRYLIKTRGQQVTLSCSPISGHRSVSWYQQTPGQGLQFLFEYFSETQRNKGNFPGRFSGRQFSNSRSEMNVSTLELGDSALYLCASSLEGTVHFDTQYFGPGTRLTVL.

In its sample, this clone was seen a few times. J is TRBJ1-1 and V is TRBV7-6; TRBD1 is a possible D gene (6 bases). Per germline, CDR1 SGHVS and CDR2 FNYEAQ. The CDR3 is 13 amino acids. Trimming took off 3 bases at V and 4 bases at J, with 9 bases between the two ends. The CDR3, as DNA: TGTGCCAGCAGCTTTACAGGGTCCACTGAAGCTTTCTTT. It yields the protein CASSFTGSTEAFF.

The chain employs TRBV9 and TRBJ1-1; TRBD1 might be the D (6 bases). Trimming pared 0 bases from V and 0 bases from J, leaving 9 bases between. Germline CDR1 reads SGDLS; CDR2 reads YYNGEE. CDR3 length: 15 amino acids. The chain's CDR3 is CASSVVAGVNTEAFF. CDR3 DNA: TGTGCCAGCAGCGTAGTAGCAGGGGTGAACACTGAAGCTTTCTTT.

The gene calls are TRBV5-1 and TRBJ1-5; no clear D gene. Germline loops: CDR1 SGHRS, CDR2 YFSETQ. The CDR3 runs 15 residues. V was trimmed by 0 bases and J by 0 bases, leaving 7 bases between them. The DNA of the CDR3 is TGCGCCAGCAGCTTGGGAGGATTTAGCAATCAGCCCCAGCATTTT. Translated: CASSLGGFSNQPQHF.

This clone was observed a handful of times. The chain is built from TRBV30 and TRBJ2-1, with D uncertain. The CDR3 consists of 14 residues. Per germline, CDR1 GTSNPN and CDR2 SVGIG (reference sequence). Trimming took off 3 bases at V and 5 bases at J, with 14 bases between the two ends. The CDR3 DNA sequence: TGTGCCTGGAGCCGGGCCCCGGCTAACAATGAGCAGTTCTTC. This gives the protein CAWSRAPANNEQFF.

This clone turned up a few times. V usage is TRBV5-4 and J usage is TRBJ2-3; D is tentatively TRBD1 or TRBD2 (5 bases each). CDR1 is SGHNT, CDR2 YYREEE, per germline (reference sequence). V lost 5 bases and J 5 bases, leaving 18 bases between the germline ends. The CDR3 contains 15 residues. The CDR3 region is CASSPNQQAGDTQYF. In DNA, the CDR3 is TGTGCCAGCAGTCCTAACCAACAGGCGGGAGATACGCAGTATTTT.

Written as DNA, the CDR3 is TGTGCCTGGAGTTCGGGGCAAAGCACAGATACGCAGTATTTT. Translating it yields CAWSSGQSTDTQYF. This chain connects TRBV30 to TRBJ2-3, with D tentatively TRBD1 or TRBD2 (5 bases each). Trimming shortened V by 2 bases and J by 0 bases, and 9 bases separated the two germline ends. The CDR3 is 14 amino acids. The V gene's germline CDR1 is GTSNPN and CDR2 SVGIG (reference sequence).

The CDR3 nucleotides read TGTGCCAGCAGTCTGCGGAGCTCTGGGGCCAACGTCCTGACTTTC. Its protein product is CASSLRSSGANVLTF. J is TRBJ2-6 and V is TRBV25-1, with D unclear. Germline CDR1 is MGHDK and CDR2 is SYGVNS. The CDR3 spans 15 residues. The V and J ends lost 5 bases and 0 bases respectively, with 8 bases between them. Based on the CDR3 plus reference TRBV25-1 and TRBJ2-6, the full variable domain is EADIYQTPRYLVIGTGKKITLECSQTMGHDKMYWYQQDPGMELHLIHYSYGVNSTEKGDLSSESTVSRIRTEHFPLTLESARPSHTSQYLCASSLRSSGANVLTFGAGSRLTVL.

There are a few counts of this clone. The CDR3 coding sequence is TGTGCCAGCAGGGTCTCAGGGGGAGATCAGCCCCAGCATTTT. Protein sequence: CASRVSGGDQPQHF. The chain carries TRBV6-5 and TRBJ1-5; 7 nucleotides line up with TRBD1. The CDR3 runs to 14 residues. Trimming removed 6 bases from V and 5 bases from J; junction bases left unmatched: 7. CDR1 is MNHEY and CDR2 is SVGAGI in the germline V gene.